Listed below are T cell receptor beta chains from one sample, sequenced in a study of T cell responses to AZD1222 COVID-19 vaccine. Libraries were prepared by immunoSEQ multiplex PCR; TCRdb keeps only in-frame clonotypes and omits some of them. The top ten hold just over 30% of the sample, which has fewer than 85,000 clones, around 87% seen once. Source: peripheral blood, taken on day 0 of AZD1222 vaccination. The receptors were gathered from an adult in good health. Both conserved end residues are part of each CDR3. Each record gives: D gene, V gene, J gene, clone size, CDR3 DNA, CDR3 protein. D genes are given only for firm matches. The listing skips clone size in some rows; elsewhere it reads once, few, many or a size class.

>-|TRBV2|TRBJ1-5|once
TGTGCCAGCAGTGAAGCGCCTGTGGGCAATCAGCCCCAGCATTTT
CASSEAPVGNQPQHF
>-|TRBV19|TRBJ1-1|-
TGTGCCACCCTCGGGAGGGGTACTGAAGCTTTCTTT
CATLGRGTEAFF
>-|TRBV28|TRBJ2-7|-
TGTGCCAGCCTACTACAGGGTACCTACGAGCAGTACTTC
CASLLQGTYEQYF
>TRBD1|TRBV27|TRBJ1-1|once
TGTGCCAGCAGTCTACAGGGGGCATACACTGAAGCTTTCTTT
CASSLQGAYTEAFF
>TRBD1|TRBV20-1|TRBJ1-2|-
TGCAGTGCTAGTTCGGGGGACAGGGGAAGGGGTGGCTACACCTTC
CSASSGDRGRGGYTF
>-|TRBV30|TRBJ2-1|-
TGTGCCTGGAGTGTACTCGGGTCCAGGGGGGTCTTC
CAWSVLGSRGVF
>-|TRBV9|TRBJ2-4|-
TGTGCCAGCAGCGACAGGGTCGGGGGTGGCATTCAGTACTTC
CASSDRVGGGIQYF
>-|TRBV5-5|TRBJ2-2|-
TGTGCCAGCAGCTCAGGTGGTAGGACCGGGGAGCTGTTTTTT
CASSSGGRTGELFF
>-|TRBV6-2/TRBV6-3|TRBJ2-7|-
TGTGCCAGCAGTTCCACTCCGGGACGGATCCCCTACGAGCAGTACTTC
CASSSTPGRIPYEQYF
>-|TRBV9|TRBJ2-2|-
TGTGCCAGCAGCGTAGATGAGGGAGGCACCGGGGAGCTGTTTTTT
CASSVDEGGTGELFF
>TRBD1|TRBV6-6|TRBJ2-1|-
TGTGCCAGCAGCCCACGGACAGGGAGCTCCTACAATGAGCAGTTCTTC
CASSPRTGSSYNEQFF
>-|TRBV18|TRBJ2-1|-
TGTGCCAGCTCACCGGACAGACACAATGAGCAGTTCTTC
CASSPDRHNEQFF
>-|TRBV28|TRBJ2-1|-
TGTGCCAGCAGTTCACGATCGACTAACAATGAGCAGTTCTTC
CASSSRSTNNEQFF
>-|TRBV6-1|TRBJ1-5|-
TGTGCCAGCCAGCTACCCAATCAGCCCCAGCATTTT
CASQLPNQPQHF
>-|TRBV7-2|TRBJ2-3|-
TGTGCCAGCAGCTTAGCGCTAATTGGGTCCACAGATACGCAGTATTTT
CASSLALIGSTDTQYF
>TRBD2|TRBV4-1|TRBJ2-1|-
TGCGCCAGCAGCCAAGTTCGGGCGGGAGGCGACAATGAGCAGTTCTTC
CASSQVRAGGDNEQFF
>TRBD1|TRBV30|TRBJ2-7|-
TGTGCCTGGACGCACAGGGGGCTTGGGCAGTACTTC
CAWTHRGLGQYF
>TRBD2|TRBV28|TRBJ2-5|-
TGTGCCAGCAGCACCGGGGGGGGTTCGACCCAGTACTTC
CASSTGGGSTQYF
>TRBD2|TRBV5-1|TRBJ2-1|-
TGCGCCAGCAGGGGGAGTAGCGGGCTTACCTCCTACAATGAGCAGTTCTTC
CASRGSSGLTSYNEQFF
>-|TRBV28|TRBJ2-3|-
TGTGCCAGCAGCCGGACTGTCGATACGCAGTATTTT
CASSRTVDTQYF
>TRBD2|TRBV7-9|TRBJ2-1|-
TGTGCCAGCAGCTTAGACGGGACTAGCAGCAATGAGCAGTTCTTC
CASSLDGTSSNEQFF
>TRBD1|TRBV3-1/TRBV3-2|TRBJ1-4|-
TGTGCCAGCAGCCAAGGAGCCGACAGGGGAGATGAAAAACTGTTTTTT
CASSQGADRGDEKLFF
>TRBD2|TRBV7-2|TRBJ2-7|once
TGTGCCAGCAGCTTAGAAGCTCTAGCGGTTACCTACGAGCAGTACTTC
CASSLEALAVTYEQYF
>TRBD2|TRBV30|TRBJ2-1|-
TGTGCCTGGAGTCGGACTAGCGGGAACATCGATGAGCAGTTCTTC
CAWSRTSGNIDEQFF
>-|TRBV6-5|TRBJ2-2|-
TGTGCCAGCAGTTACACTCAGGGCAGGTACACCGGGGAGCTGTTTTTT
CASSYTQGRYTGELFF
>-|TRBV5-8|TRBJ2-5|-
TGTGCCAGCAGCTCTGGACTATCAGCGTACCAAGAGACCCAGTACTTC
CASSSGLSAYQETQYF
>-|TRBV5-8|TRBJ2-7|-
TGTGCCTCATTCGGGGGAGGCGAGCAGTACTTC
CASFGGGEQYF
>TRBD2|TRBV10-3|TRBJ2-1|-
TGTGCCATCAGTGCCCCACTAGCGGGAGTTAACAATGAGCAGTTCTTC
CAISAPLAGVNNEQFF
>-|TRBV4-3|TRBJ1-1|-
TGCGCCAGCAGCCAAGACCGGTGGATGAACACTGAAGCTTTCTTT
CASSQDRWMNTEAFF
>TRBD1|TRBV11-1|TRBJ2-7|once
TGTGCCAGCAGCTTAGGCCGGGACAGGCTTTCCTACGAGCAGTACTTC
CASSLGRDRLSYEQYF
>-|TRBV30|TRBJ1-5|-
TGTGCCTGGAGTGTAAGGGGTCTAAATCAGCCCCAGCATTTT
CAWSVRGLNQPQHF
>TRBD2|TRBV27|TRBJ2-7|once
TGTGCCAGCCGACTAGCGGGAGGGCCATACGAGCAGTACTTC
CASRLAGGPYEQYF
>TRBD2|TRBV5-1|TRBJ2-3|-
TGCGCCAGCCACTTAGGGAGCGGGGAACAAGATACGCAGTATTTT
CASHLGSGEQDTQYF
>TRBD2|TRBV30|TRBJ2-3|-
TGTGCCTGGAGTCGTCTAGCGGCTACAGATACGCAGTATTTT
CAWSRLAATDTQYF
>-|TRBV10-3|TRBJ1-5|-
TGTGCCATCAGTGATGTTGGGATCAATCAGCCCCAGCATTTT
CAISDVGINQPQHF
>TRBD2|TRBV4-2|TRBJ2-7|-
TGTGCCAGCAGCCAAGATCAAGCGGGAACAAACTACGAGCAGTACTTC
CASSQDQAGTNYEQYF
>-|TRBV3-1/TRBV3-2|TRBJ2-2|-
TGTGCCAGCAGTCCAATGGGGGACACCGGGGAGCTGTTTTTT
CASSPMGDTGELFF